This record concerns one T cell receptor beta chain sequence. Primers: 60 Vbeta forward and 13 Jbeta reverse. TCRdb keeps only in-frame clones here, not all; method: immunoSEQ multiplex PCR. The sample has approximately 110,000 clones, 60% to 80% seen once. This record comes from a study of cytomegalovirus exposure and HLA in healthy donors. Per the germline V gene, CDR1 is MNHEY and CDR2 is SMNVEV (reference sequence). V lost 2 bases, J lost 4 bases, and 17 bases lay in between. The CDR3 is 16 amino acids. This receptor was identified in a man aged 50-59 years in good health and CMV-seropositive. Sequencing used PBMCs. The J gene is TRBJ1-1, the V gene TRBV27, with D tentatively TRBD1 (5 bases). In DNA, the CDR3 is TGTGCCAGCAGTTTACGTCCCGGCCAGGGAGGCACTGAAGCTTTCTTT. The encoded protein is CASSLRPGQGGTEAFF.